This T cell receptor beta chain was retrieved from a study of blood T cell repertoires in COVID-19. Whole-study context: The analysed material was cDNA or gDNA that came from T cells, B-cell-depleted T cells, or PBMCs.

The CDR3 totals 13 residues. The germline V gene encodes CDR1 SGHNT and CDR2 YYREEE (reference sequence). Trimming stripped 4 bases from V and 5 bases from J, with 13 bases between. Original handling: Reference gene primer amplification gave nucleated cell count estimates. The protocol was immunoSEQ multiplex PCR, while the TCRdb copy is restricted to in-frame clones and leaves out a portion. The V and J calls and clone size are taken from that table; D and trimming were inferred from the DNA. This table has about 160,000 clones, roughly 80% appearing once. Sequenced sample: peripheral blood. V is TRBV5-4 and J is TRBJ2-7; no reliable D call. The receptor's source is a woman older than 75 with acute or convalescent COVID-19. Here the CDR3 reads CASSRILGNEQYF. The DNA for the CDR3 is TGTGCCAGCAGCCGCATTCTAGGAAACGAGCAGTACTTC.